This T cell receptor (beta chain) stems from a study of CD8 T cells in Susac syndrome. The study sequenced TCR beta in blood CD8+ and CD4+ T cells. Stable or active relapsing-remitting multiple sclerosis, untreated and meeting revised McDonald criteria, defined the controls. FACS enriched CD8+ TEMRA cells, while bulk CD8+ and CD4+ were negatively isolated. Germline trimming cut 5 bases from V and 2 bases from J; bases unmatched to any gene: 8. CDR3 length: 16 residues. Points from the study as a whole: The study recognized that the number of individuals in its TCR sequencing and HLA analysis was relatively small.

Random hexamers were used to reverse transcribe an amount of about 0.45 to 1 ug RNA. Using its own MiXCR run on the immunoSEQ multiplex PCR reads, TCRdb lists one record per CDR3 protein. Altogether more than 200,000 distinct CDR3 sequences are present, around 95% being singletons, with the ten largest covering 0.06% to 0.08%. This clonotype has only one observation. As yet, its antigen is unknown. Sequenced: CD4+ T cells from PBMCs. This chain uses TRBV12-3 or TRBV12-4 with TRBJ2-1; 8 bases align to TRBD2. This sequence was found in a human donor with multiple sclerosis. Here the CDR3 reads CASSPGTRGPYNEQFF. As DNA, the CDR3 is TGTGCCAGCAGTCCCGGGACTAGGGGCCCCTACAATGAGCAGTTCTTC.